The clone carrying this T cell receptor (beta chain) was seen only a few times. Antigen: not known. The PCR employed 60 Vbeta primers together with 13 Jbeta primers. The method was immunoSEQ multiplex PCR; TCRdb's version includes in-frame clones alone and lacks a portion of them. The repertoire has about 110,000 clones, around 81% of them found once; the top ten carry less than 2.5%. The data originate from a study of cytomegalovirus exposure and HLA in healthy donors. Study details: Most donors, approximately 82% of a few hundred genotyped, fell in the Caucasian-associated ancestry cluster.

The CDR3 contains 15 residues. With V trimmed by 6 bases and J by 0 bases, 6 bases remained unmatched. Germline V gene sequence: CDR1 SNHLY, CDR2 FYNNEI. Notes on the study in general: Accurate prediction of HLA-A and HLA-B alleles (for most subjects) was reportedly achieved from TCR beta sequences. Another analysis was done later, and it associated fewer than 20,000 TCR beta sequences with HLA alleles at 0.05 false discovery rate.

Sequencing was carried out using PBMCs. This receptor was obtained from a woman younger than 45 in good health and CMV-seronegative. The chain recombines TRBV2 with TRBJ1-1; 8 nucleotides agree with TRBD1. DNA of the CDR3: TGTGCCAGCAGACCAAGGACAGGGCTGAACACTGAAGCTTTCTTT. Protein sequence: CASRPRTGLNTEAFF.